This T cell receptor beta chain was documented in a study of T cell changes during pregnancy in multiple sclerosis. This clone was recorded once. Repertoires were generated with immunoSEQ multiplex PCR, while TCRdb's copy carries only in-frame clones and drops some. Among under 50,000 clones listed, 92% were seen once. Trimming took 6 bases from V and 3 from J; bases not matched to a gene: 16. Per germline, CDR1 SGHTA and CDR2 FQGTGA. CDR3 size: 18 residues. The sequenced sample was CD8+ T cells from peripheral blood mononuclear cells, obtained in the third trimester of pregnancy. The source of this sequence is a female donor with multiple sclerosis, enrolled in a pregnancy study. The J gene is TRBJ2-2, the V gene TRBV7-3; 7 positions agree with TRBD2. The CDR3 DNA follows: TGTGCCAGCAGGTCAAACGTGGCGGGGGAGTGGGACACCGGGGAGCTGTTTTTT. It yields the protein CASRSNVAGEWDTGELFF.